Detailed here is one T cell receptor (beta chain). This record belongs to a study of spatial heterogeneity in lung cancer. TCRdb reprocessed the 5' RACE reads with MiXCR, giving one entry per CDR3 protein. The profile shows more than 65,000 distinct CDR3 sequences, 10% to 15% of them singletons. The CDR3 covers 14 residues. Trimming removed 4 bases at V and 2 bases at J, with 12 bases between. Germline CDR1 SGHNT, CDR2 YYREEE (reference sequence). As for time point: sample taken at primary tumor resection. Whole RNA came from tumor, nontumor lung or frozen PBMC and was sequenced without being sorted. Samples were obtained from about 72 donors, all untreated early-stage non-small cell lung cancer patients.

The chain joins TRBV5-4 to TRBJ1-1; D is perhaps TRBD1 (6 bases). This sequence originates from a male donor with early-stage non-small cell lung cancer. The specimen comprised PBMCs, sampled at surgery. The CDR3 DNA is TGTGCCAGCAGCACGAGGACAGCCAACACTGAAGCTTTCTTT. It codes for CASSTRTANTEAFF.